This passage covers 29 T cell receptor beta chains from one sample sequenced in a study of blood T cell repertoires in COVID-19. Assay used: immunoSEQ multiplex PCR; TCRdb lists only in-frame clones, some missing. In the table there are some 88,000 clones, around 79% of which are singletons. Sequenced input: peripheral blood. All receptors derive from a human donor in a cohort sampled during active COVID-19.

The rearrangement uses TRBV4-1 and TRBJ2-6; TRBD1 might be the D (5 bases). Germline CDR1 MGHRA, CDR2 YSYEKL. With 6 bases removed from V and 2 bases from J, the gap between germline ends came to 17 bases. CDR3 length: 17 amino acids. CDR3 protein: CASSQSPGRTGANVLTF. CDR3 DNA sequence: TGCGCCAGCAGTCAGTCCCCAGGGCGGACTGGGGCCAACGTCCTGACTTTC.

The V and J genes are TRBV5-1 and TRBJ1-1; 9 bases are shared with TRBD1. The junction had 10 bases not matched to a gene; V was cut back by 4 bases and J by 0 bases. Germline CDR1 and CDR2: SGHRS and YFSETQ. This CDR3 has 17 residues. The CDR3 DNA sequence: TGCGCCAGCAGCCAACGTCCCGGGACAGGGATGAACACTGAAGCTTTCTTT. As protein: CASSQRPGTGMNTEAFF.

This clone was found a few times. DNA for the CDR3: TGTGCCAGCAGCCAAACAGGGAGCCTCGGGAACACCATATATTTT. Protein product: CASSQTGSLGNTIYF. V is TRBV7-9 and J is TRBJ1-3, with D possibly TRBD1 on 6 matching bases. The length of the CDR3 is 15 residues. In germline, CDR1 is SEHNR, CDR2 FQNEAQ (reference sequence). Deletions cut 5 bases from V and 7 bases from J, with 18 bases between.

The J gene is TRBJ2-3, the V gene TRBV15; 12 nucleotides match TRBD2. Germline values: CDR1 LNHNV, CDR2 YYDKDF (reference sequence). The CDR3 totals 15 residues. Trimming at V came to 1 base and at J to 5 bases, leaving 1 base not matched to a gene. CDR3 bases: TGTGCCACCAGCAGAGCGGGACTAGCGGGAGATACGCAGTATTTT. Translation: CATSRAGLAGDTQYF.

The genes are TRBV29-1 and TRBJ2-2, with D perhaps TRBD1 (6 bases). The CDR3 spans 14 residues. Germline-derived CDR1 and CDR2 are SQVTM and ANQGSEA. Trimming cost V 5 bases and J 3 bases, with 13 bases left between them. CDR3 amino acids: CSVTVQGYTGELFF. The CDR3 nucleotides are TGCAGCGTTACGGTACAGGGATACACCGGGGAGCTGTTTTTT.

The V and J genes are TRBV2 and TRBJ2-7; 7 bases are shared with TRBD1. Trimming cost V 3 bases and J 2 bases; bases outside gene matches: 4. Germline CDR1 is SNHLY and CDR2 is FYNNEI. The CDR3 consists of 14 residues. Here the CDR3 reads CASSDQGQTYEQYF. The CDR3 nucleotides read TGTGCCAGCAGTGATCAGGGACAGACCTACGAGCAGTACTTC.

The chain carries TRBV5-8 and TRBJ2-5, with D possibly being TRBD2 (5 bases). This CDR3 has 17 amino acids. Trimming cost V 0 bases and J 0 bases, with 15 bases left between them. Per germline, CDR1 SGHTS and CDR2 YDEGEE. CDR3 DNA sequence: TGTGCCAGCAGCTTGGTTTTTGAGGGTACCGACCAAGAGACCCAGTACTTC. The encoded protein is CASSLVFEGTDQETQYF.

The J gene is TRBJ2-5, the V gene TRBV5-1, with D hard to call. Germline CDR1 SGHRS, CDR2 YFSETQ. The V end lost 4 bases, the J end lost 2 bases, and 12 bases lay between the germline ends. CDR3 length: 14 residues. The CDR3 bases are TGCGCCAGCAGCGAGAGCTTCTCACAAGAGACCCAGTACTTC. Its translation is CASSESFSQETQYF.

The CDR3 protein is CAISPQGGQGNEQFF. The CDR3, as DNA: TGTGCCATCAGTCCCCAGGGGGGACAGGGGAATGAGCAGTTCTTC. The rearrangement joins TRBV10-3 to TRBJ2-1, with 10 nucleotides matching TRBD1. Per the germline V gene, CDR1 is ENHRY and CDR2 is SYGVKD. The CDR3 is 15 amino acids. V lost 5 bases and J lost 7; bases outside the gene matches: 8.

The chain is built from TRBV11-3 and TRBJ2-2; D not certain. V gave up 4 bases and J gave up 1 base, with 7 bases separating them. The CDR3 has 14 amino acids. CDR1 is SGHNT and CDR2 is YENEEA in the germline V gene. CDR3 coding DNA: TGTGCCAGCAGCTCCCGACTGAACACCGGGGAGCTGTTTTTT. Its protein is CASSSRLNTGELFF.

The gene calls are TRBV28 and TRBJ1-5; the D gene is possibly TRBD1 (6 bases). The germline V gene encodes CDR1 MDHEN and CDR2 SYDVKM. V was cut by 2 bases and J by 4 bases, with 15 bases left in between. CDR3 length: 16 amino acids. CDR3 sequence: CASSLHTGLGNQPQHF. The CDR3 DNA follows: TGTGCCAGCAGTTTACACACAGGGTTGGGGAATCAGCCCCAGCATTTT.

The chain employs TRBV9 and TRBJ2-7; 11 bases are a match to TRBD2. Per germline, CDR1 SGDLS and CDR2 YYNGEE. CDR3 size: 15 residues. V dropped 4 bases and J dropped 3; count of bases not matched to a gene: 6. The CDR3 region is CASSFAGTSGYEQYF. The CDR3 region has the DNA TGTGCCAGCAGCTTTGCCGGGACTAGCGGCTACGAGCAGTACTTC. Supplemented by reference TRBV9 and TRBJ2-7, the full variable domain reads DSGVTQTPKHLITATGQRVTLRCSPRSGDLSVYWYQQSLDQGLQFLIQYYNGEERAKGNILERFSAQQFPDLHSELNLSSLELGDSALYFCASSFAGTSGYEQYFGPGTRLTVT.

This sequence joins TRBV5-5 and TRBJ1-5; TRBD1 aligns across 7 bases. Per the germline V gene, CDR1 is SGHKS and CDR2 is YYEKEE (reference sequence). This CDR3 has 15 amino acids. J gave up 3 bases and V 4 bases, and 7 bases lay outside the gene matches. The DNA for the CDR3 is TGTGCCAGCAGCAAATCGGGACAGATCAATCAGCCCCAGCATTTT. Translated: CASSKSGQINQPQHF. The full variable domain, its missing parts supplied by reference TRBV5-5 and TRBJ1-5, is DAGVTQSPTHLIKTRGQQVTLRCSPISGHKSVSWYQQVLGQGPQFIFQYYEKEERGRGNFPDRFSARQFPNYSSELNVNALLLGDSALYLCASSKSGQINQPQHFGDGTRLSIL.

CDR3 sequence: CASSLGPGGAQETQYF. The CDR3 nucleotides read TGCGCCAGCAGCTTGGGCCCAGGAGGGGCCCAAGAGACCCAGTACTTC. The chain has TRBV5-1 and TRBJ2-5; TRBD2 is a possible D gene (6 bases). V was shortened by 0 bases and J by 1 base, with 13 bases between the two germline ends. CDR3 length equals 16 residues. Germline V lookup: CDR1 SGHRS, CDR2 YFSETQ.

This clone appeared many times. J is TRBJ2-7 and V is TRBV23-1; TRBD1 matches 7 bases. TRBV23-1 is an ORF, and what it does is uncertain. The CDR3 spans 16 residues. The V and J ends lost 0 bases and 6 bases, in that order; junction bases with no gene match: 11. The DNA of the CDR3 is TGCGCCAGCAGTCAATCGCGGACTCAGGGGGATATCGAGCAGTACTTC. Translation: CASSQSRTQGDIEQYF.

The chain recombines TRBV5-1 with TRBJ1-1; D may be TRBD1 (5 bases). CDR3 length: 13 residues. The V and J ends lost 4 bases and 5 bases respectively, with 12 bases between them. Per the germline V gene, CDR1 is SGHRS and CDR2 is YFSETQ. Here the CDR3 DNA reads TGCGCCAGCAGCCCCGACAGTAGGACTGAAGCTTTCTTT. This codes for CASSPDSRTEAFF.

V is TRBV30 and J is TRBJ1-5; D is unresolved. V was cut by 0 bases and J by 6 bases, with 9 bases left in between. The length of the CDR3 is 13 residues. The V gene's germline CDR1 is GTSNPN and CDR2 SVGIG (reference sequence). The CDR3 DNA reads as TGTGCCTGGAGTGTACTTGCTGGTCAGCCCCAGCATTTT. It encodes CAWSVLAGQPQHF.

V gene TRBV23-1 combines with J gene TRBJ2-7; TRBD1 agrees at 9 bases. TRBV23-1 belongs to the ORF category, with a function that is uncertain. CDR3 length: 15 amino acids. J was trimmed by 3 bases and V by 0 bases; bases with no gene match: 3. In DNA, the CDR3 is TGCGCCAGCAGTCAATCGACAGGGGGTGGCTACGAGCAGTACTTC. Translating it yields CASSQSTGGGYEQYF.

The chain is built from TRBV5-6 and TRBJ2-7, with 9 bases identical to TRBD1. With 0 bases clipped from V and 2 bases from J, the junction kept 3 bases outside the gene matches. CDR1 SGHDT and CDR2 YYEEEE come from the germline V gene. CDR3 length: 15 amino acids. CDR3: CASSLGTGGTYEQYF. The CDR3 DNA is TGTGCCAGCAGCTTGGGTACAGGGGGCACCTACGAGCAGTACTTC.

This clone occurred many times. The genes are TRBV19 and TRBJ1-5; 11 positions agree with TRBD1. Trimming took 7 bases from V and 2 from J; bases not matched to a gene: 4. The length of the CDR3 is 15 residues. The germline V gene encodes CDR1 LNHDA and CDR2 SQIVND (reference sequence). The CDR3 region has the DNA TGTGCCAGTACTCGGACAGGGGGCCGCAATCAGCCCCAGCATTTT. Encoded protein: CASTRTGGRNQPQHF. Filled out from reference TRBV19 and TRBJ1-5, the complete variable domain reads DGGITQSPKYLFRKEGQNVTLSCEQNLNHDAMYWYRQDPGQGLRLIYYSQIVNDFQKGDIAEGYSVSREKKESFPLTVTSAQKNPTAFYLCASTRTGGRNQPQHFGDGTRLSIL.

The chain joins TRBV28 to TRBJ2-3; TRBD1 matches 9 bases. The CDR3 has 16 residues. Looked up from germline, CDR1 is MDHEN and CDR2 is SYDVKM. The V and J ends lost 6 bases and 1 base, in that order; junction bases with no gene match: 8. The CDR3 nucleotides are TGTGCCAGCAGCCAGCAGGACAGGGGCGGCACAGATACGCAGTATTTT. It translates to CASSQQDRGGTDTQYF.

CDR3 DNA: TGTGCCAGCAGCCGGGCCCCGGGACAGATCAACACTGAAGCTTTCTTT. Encoded protein: CASSRAPGQINTEAFF. The chain links TRBV5-4 to TRBJ1-1, with TRBD1 matching 7 bases. Germline CDR1 reads SGHNT; CDR2 reads YYREEE (reference sequence). V was pared by 4 bases and J by 2 bases, with 11 bases of the junction left unmatched. This CDR3 region has 16 residues.

The chain combines TRBV23-1 with TRBJ1-4; TRBD1 is a possible D gene (5 bases). TRBV23-1 falls under the ORF class, with uncertain function. Trimming took off 3 bases at V and 8 bases at J, with 13 bases between the two ends. The CDR3 has 14 residues. The CDR3 loop is CASSQGLSGEKLFF. CDR3 DNA: TGCGCCAGCAGTCAGGGACTAAGTGGCGAAAAACTGTTTTTT.

This chain links TRBV9 with TRBJ1-3; D might be TRBD1 (6 bases). Germline lookup yields CDR1 SGDLS and CDR2 YYNGEE. This CDR3 comprises 14 residues. Deletions cut 4 bases from V and 4 bases from J, with 12 bases between. The DNA of the CDR3 is TGTGCCAGCAGCCCCTTTGGGGGCGGAAACACCATATATTTT. It yields the protein CASSPFGGGNTIYF.

There are a few counts of this clone. The chain recombines TRBV5-1 with TRBJ2-7; D might be TRBD1 (5 bases). The CDR3 runs 12 residues. Trimming cost V 4 bases and J 5 bases, with 10 bases left between them. The germline V gene has CDR1 SGHRS and CDR2 YFSETQ. CDR3: CASSRGPNEQYF. Written as DNA, the CDR3 is TGCGCCAGCAGCAGGGGCCCTAACGAGCAGTACTTC.

The J gene is TRBJ2-5, the V gene TRBV7-2, with 7 bases aligning to TRBD2. Germline lookup yields CDR1 SGHTA and CDR2 FQGNSA. The CDR3 runs to 15 residues. V lost 0 bases to trimming and J lost 0 bases; unmatched junction nucleotides: 1. CDR3 region: CASSLAGGDQETQYF. The CDR3 DNA reads as TGTGCCAGCAGCTTAGCGGGGGGGGACCAAGAGACCCAGTACTTC.

The CDR3 here is CATSDLLEPYTQYF. CDR3 bases: TGTGCCACCAGTGATTTACTAGAACCGTATACGCAGTATTTT. The V call is TRBV24-1, the J call TRBJ2-3, with D possibly TRBD2 on 5 matching bases. Trimming cost V 1 base and J 7 bases, with 11 bases left between them. This CDR3 is 14 amino acids long. Germline V gene data show CDR1 as KGHDR and CDR2 as SFDVKD.

The rearrangement joins TRBV18 to TRBJ2-7, with 9 positions matching TRBD2. CDR1 is KGHSH and CDR2 is LQKENI in the germline V gene. V trimming: 5 bases; J trimming: 2 bases; junction bases outside the gene matches: 4. The CDR3 runs 14 residues. CDR3 bases: TGTGCCAGCTCATCGACTAGCGGCGCCTACGAGCAGTACTTC. Translated, it gives CASSSTSGAYEQYF.

The chain links TRBV19 to TRBJ2-5, with D perhaps matching TRBD2 (6 bases). In germline, CDR1 is LNHDA, CDR2 SQIVND (reference sequence). This CDR3 is built from 14 residues. V was trimmed by 5 bases and J by 5 bases, leaving 15 bases between them. CDR3 nucleotides: TGTGCCAGTAGTCCTTTTTCGGGAGTCGAGACCCAGTACTTC. Translating it yields CASSPFSGVETQYF.